Listed here are 9 T cell receptor beta chains from one sample, sequenced in a study of beta chain features in type 1 diabetes. Their target antigens are unknown. Notes on the study in general: All four CD4+ subsets from Type 1 diabetes patients carried moderately but significantly shorter TCRB CDR3s.

TCRB transcripts that were expressed got sequenced, as all of the isolated RNA had been reverse transcribed. Here immunoSEQ multiplex PCR was the method, and the copy in TCRdb shows in-frame clones only, minus some. The profile shows a few hundred thousand clones, around 9.6% of them singletons. Sample: central memory CD4+ T cells from blood. Receptor source: a young man with type 1 diabetes.

This clone has at least ten counts. The chain couples TRBV5-4 to TRBJ2-7, with TRBD1 identical over 8 bases. This CDR3 contains 15 residues. Trimming cost V 0 bases and J 7 bases; bases outside gene matches: 9. Germline V CDR1 and CDR2: SGHNT, YYREEE (reference sequence). CDR3: CASSLDRQGAKEQYF. CDR3 nucleotide sequence: TGTGCCAGCAGCTTGGATCGGCAGGGGGCAAAAGAGCAGTACTTC.

This clone has a handful of counts. V gene TRBV28 combines with J gene TRBJ2-5; no clear D gene. The V end was cut by 8 bases, the J end by 0 bases, with 10 bases between. Looked up from germline, CDR1 is MDHEN and CDR2 is SYDVKM. The CDR3 sequence is 13 residues long. The CDR3 region is CASETQNQETQYF. The CDR3 DNA reads as TGTGCCAGCGAGACACAGAACCAAGAGACCCAGTACTTC.

The chain is built from TRBV30 and TRBJ1-5; D possibly corresponds to TRBD1 (5 bases). This CDR3 has 16 residues. Germline assignment: CDR1 GTSNPN and CDR2 SVGIG (reference sequence). The V end lost 4 bases, the J end lost 5 bases, and 21 bases lay between the germline ends. CDR3 amino acids: CAWTQSGADRHQPQHF. The CDR3, as DNA: TGTGCCTGGACTCAAAGTGGGGCAGATCGCCATCAGCCCCAGCATTTT. Full variable domain (missing parts from reference TRBV30 and TRBJ1-5): SQTIHQWPATLVQPVGSPLSLECTVEGTSNPNLYWYRQAAGRGLQLLFYSVGIGQISSEVPQNLSASRPQDRQFILSSKKLLLSDSGFYLCAWTQSGADRHQPQHFGDGTRLSIL.

This chain links TRBV7-2 with TRBJ2-1, with D possibly being TRBD1 (6 bases). Germline values: CDR1 SGHTA, CDR2 FQGNSA. The germline V and J ends were trimmed by 5 bases and 7 bases, with 9 bases remaining between them. The CDR3 spans 12 residues. The CDR3 reads CASSEQGNEQFF. CDR3 in DNA: TGTGCCAGCAGCGAGCAGGGGAATGAGCAGTTCTTC. The whole variable domain, filled in from reference TRBV7-2 and TRBJ2-1, reads GAGVSQSPSNKVTEKGKDVELRCDPISGHTALYWYRQSLGQGLEFLIYFQGNSAPDKSGLPSDRFSAERTGGSVSTLTIQRTQQEDSAVYLCASSEQGNEQFFGPGTRLTVL.

This clone came up a few times. As DNA, the CDR3 is TGTGCCAGCTCACCGGTTATCGGGACAGGGAATGAAAAACTGTTTTTT. Protein sequence: CASSPVIGTGNEKLFF. The chain employs TRBV18 and TRBJ1-4; 9 nucleotides align to TRBD1. This CDR3 is 16 amino acids long. The V gene's germline CDR1 is KGHSH and CDR2 LQKENI. J lost 5 bases, V lost 3 bases, and 7 bases had no gene match.

This clone was seen a handful of times. The sample holds other DNA sequences that translate to the same CDR3. This chain joins TRBV20-1 and TRBJ2-3; D is ambiguous. V gave up 3 bases and J gave up 3 bases, with 1 base separating them. The CDR3 consists of 10 residues. CDR1 and CDR2 from the germline V gene are DFQATT and SNEGSKA (reference sequence). CDR3 sequence (DNA): TGCAGTGCTAGGACAGATACGCAGTATTTT. Amino acid sequence: CSARTDTQYF.

The J gene is TRBJ1-1, the V gene TRBV28; tentatively, D is TRBD1 (5 bases). The CDR3 consists of 15 residues. Germline CDR1 and CDR2: MDHEN and SYDVKM. The V gene lost 10 bases and the J gene lost 0 bases, with 18 bases spanning the gap. This chain's CDR3 is CAIRGIGTLNTEAFF. The DNA for the CDR3 is TGTGCCATACGGGGGATTGGGACCCTGAACACTGAAGCTTTCTTT.

V and J are TRBV5-6 and TRBJ1-2, with TRBD1 identical over 7 bases. Germline V gene lookup returns CDR1 SGHDT and CDR2 YYEEEE. The trim removed 5 bases at V and 4 bases at J, leaving 8 bases unmatched. The CDR3 extends over 14 amino acids. The CDR3 here is CASRRGGQSYGYTF. CDR3 bases: TGTGCCAGCAGGCGAGGGGGACAGAGCTATGGCTACACCTTC.

This clone was counted ten times or more. The chain recombines TRBV28 with TRBJ2-7; TRBD2 is a possible D gene (6 bases). CDR3 length: 11 residues. V was cut by 8 bases and J by 4 bases, with 9 bases left in between. Germline CDR1 and CDR2: MDHEN and SYDVKM. The CDR3 is CASGGMYEQYF. For the CDR3, the DNA is TGTGCCAGCGGCGGGATGTACGAGCAGTACTTC.